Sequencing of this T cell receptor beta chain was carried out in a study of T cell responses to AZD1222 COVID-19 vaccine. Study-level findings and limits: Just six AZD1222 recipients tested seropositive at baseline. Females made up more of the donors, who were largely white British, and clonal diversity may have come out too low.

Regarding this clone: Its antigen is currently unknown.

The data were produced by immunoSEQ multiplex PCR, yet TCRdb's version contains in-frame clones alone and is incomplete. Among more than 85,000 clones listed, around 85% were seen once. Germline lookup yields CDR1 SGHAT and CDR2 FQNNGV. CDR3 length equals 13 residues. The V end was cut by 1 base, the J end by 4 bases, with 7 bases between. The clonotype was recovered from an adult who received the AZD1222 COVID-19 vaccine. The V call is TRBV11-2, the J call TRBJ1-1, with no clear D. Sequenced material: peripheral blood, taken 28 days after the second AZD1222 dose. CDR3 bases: TGTGCCAGCAGCTTAGTTGTGTTCACTGAAGCTTTCTTT. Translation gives CASSLVVFTEAFF.